One TCR beta chain is described in this entry. The antigen it binds to is not known. No quality values exist for individual bases; no much larger clone is one base distant. The record originates from a study of cytomegalovirus exposure and HLA in healthy donors (dated by TCRdb to the late 2010s). For the wider study: A later analysis indicated that the roughly 120 validation repertoires were generated on the platform also employed for the 666 repertoires of the first cohort. The study aimed to test whether cataloging public T cell receptors could reveal signatures of past pathogen exposure. Along with the roughly 670-subject first cohort, a separate validation cohort of over a hundred different subjects was used. To predict cytomegalovirus infection status, the study brought together high-throughput TCR immunosequencing, statistical association of individual TCRs with disease status, and machine learning.

The donors belonged to the validation cohort of around 120 subjects, which was separate from the approximately 700-subject first cohort. Libraries were prepared through the immunoSEQ multiplex PCR assay. The study's processing was this. A statistical classification framework was developed to diagnose cytomegalovirus status using the catalog of TCR beta chain sequences. TCRdb mirrors the immuneACCESS table, restricted to in-frame sequences. Some clones are absent from its copies; in checked studies, under half trace to an unresolved V gene, and the reason for the others is unknown. The V and J calls and the clone size are those of that table, but D and trimming were determined from the DNA. In this sample the table shows some 83,000 clones, approximately 95% of which occur a single time. 2.5% to 3.5% of the sample is in the top ten clones. The investigation overall reported the following: The validation cohort had no HLA typing available for a later analysis, so co-occurrence within that cohort was assessed over all 110 or so repertoires. According to the authors, the approach could potentially be generalized to other disease states and immunological phenotypes. Subsequent analysis determined that TCRs grouped into clusters in the first cohort also showed a tendency toward co-occurrence across the approximately 120 validation repertoires, and approximately 94% of cluster scores exceeded 0. Three of the identified cytomegalovirus-associated TCR beta chains were confirmed in vitro to be specific for cytomegalovirus antigens. The classifier was reported to diagnose cytomegalovirus status with high specificity and sensitivity in both the original and validation cohorts. While some public TCRs were present in many individuals, most TCR sequences turned up only very rarely across donors. The study listed 150 to 200 TCR beta chains as associated with cytomegalovirus.

This receptor was identified in a woman aged 18-29 years in good health and CMV-seropositive. Sequenced sample: PBMCs.

The DNA sequence is given as TGTGCCAGCAGCTCGGGATCGCACACTGAAGCTTTCTTT. It translates to CASSSGSHTEAFF. The chain is encoded by TRBV7-3 joined to TRBJ1-1; the D gene is unclear. Sequences SGHTA (CDR1) and FQGTGA (CDR2) are obtained from the germline V gene. The CDR3 spans 13 residues, from the cysteine through the phenylalanine. Only CDR3 DNA is held: 39 bases, read in frame from base 1. V is cut by 4 bases and J by 3 bases, and the space between the germline ends is 9 bases.